This T cell receptor beta chain was retrieved from a study of cytomegalovirus exposure and HLA in healthy donors. Findings and limits, study-wide: What TCR beta sequences reportedly achieved was accurate prediction of HLA-A and HLA-B alleles in most subjects.

V shed 4 bases and J shed 0 bases, with 9 bases lying between them. Germline-derived CDR1 and CDR2 are SQVTM and ANQGSEA. The CDR3 contains 13 residues. 13 Jbeta primers and 60 Vbeta primers were used for the PCR. Repertoires were generated with immunoSEQ multiplex PCR, while TCRdb's copy carries only in-frame clones and drops some. The table lists some 130,000 clones, roughly 70% of them singletons. The count of this clone is one. Its antigen is undetermined. The origin of this receptor is a man aged 35 to 55 in good health and CMV-seronegative. The sample comprised PBMCs. The V and J genes are TRBV29-1 and TRBJ2-5; D not resolved. The CDR3 region has the DNA TGCAGCGTTGGCGAGAGGTACCAAGAGACCCAGTACTTC. Residues: CSVGERYQETQYF.